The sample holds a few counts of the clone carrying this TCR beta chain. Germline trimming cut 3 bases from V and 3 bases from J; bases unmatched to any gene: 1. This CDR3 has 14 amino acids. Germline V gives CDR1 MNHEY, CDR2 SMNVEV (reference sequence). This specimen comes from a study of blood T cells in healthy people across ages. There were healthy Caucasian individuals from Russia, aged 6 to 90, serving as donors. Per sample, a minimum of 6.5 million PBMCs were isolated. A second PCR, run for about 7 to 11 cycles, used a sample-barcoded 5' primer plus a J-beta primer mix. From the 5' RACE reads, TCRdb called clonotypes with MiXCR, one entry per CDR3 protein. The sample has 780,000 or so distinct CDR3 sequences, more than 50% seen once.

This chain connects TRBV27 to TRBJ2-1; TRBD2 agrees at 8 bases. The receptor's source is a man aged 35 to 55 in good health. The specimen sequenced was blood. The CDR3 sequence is CASSLREDYNEQFF. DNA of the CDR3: TGTGCCAGCAGTTTGCGGGAGGACTACAATGAGCAGTTCTTC.